The 9 T cell receptor beta chains listed next were all sequenced from one sample in a study of blood T cell repertoires in COVID-19. Some clones are missing from TCRdb's copy, which holds only in-frame ones; the method was immunoSEQ multiplex PCR. The profile covers about 67,000 clones, with about nine tenths appearing a single time and roughly 5.2% taken by the ten largest. Sequencing was performed on peripheral blood. These receptors all stem from a man in his fifties or sixties with active COVID-19.

This chain links TRBV15 with TRBJ2-6, with TRBD1 matching over 9 bases. The J segment lost 0 bases and the V segment lost 1 base, leaving 7 bases of the junction unmatched. Germline V lookup: CDR1 LNHNV, CDR2 YYDKDF (reference sequence). The CDR3 length is 19 residues. In DNA form, the CDR3 reads TGTGCCACCAGCAGAGGGACAGGGGCCGCCCCCTCTGGGGCCAACGTCCTGACTTTC. It translates to CATSRGTGAAPSGANVLTF. Together with reference TRBV15 and TRBJ2-6, the CDR3 gives the full variable domain: DAMVIQNPRYQVTQFGKPVTLSCSQTLNHNVMYWYQQKSSQAPKLLFHYYDKDFNNEADTPDNFQSRRPNTSFCFLDIRSPGLGDTAMYLCATSRGTGAAPSGANVLTFGAGSRLTVL.

This chain joins TRBV28 and TRBJ2-5; TRBD1 matches 7 bases. The trim removed 2 bases at V and 5 bases at J, leaving 8 bases unmatched. Germline CDR1 MDHEN, CDR2 SYDVKM. The CDR3 consists of 15 residues. The CDR3 DNA reads TGTGCCAGCAGTTTACCATCCCACAGGGGTGAGACCCAGTACTTC. Encoded protein: CASSLPSHRGETQYF. Full variable domain (outside the CDR3, taken from reference TRBV28 and TRBJ2-5): DVKVTQSSRYLVKRTGEKVFLECVQDMDHENMFWYRQDPGLGLRLIYFSYDVKMKEKGDIPEGYSVSREKKERFSLILESASTNQTSMYLCASSLPSHRGETQYFGPGTRLLVL.

This rearrangement joins TRBV13 to TRBJ2-3; D is perhaps TRBD2 (5 bases). This CDR3 has 14 residues. V was shortened by 5 bases and J by 2 bases, with 11 bases between the two germline ends. CDR1 is PRHDT, CDR2 FYEKMQ, per germline (reference sequence). The CDR3 DNA reads TGTGCCAGCAGCCACCGGGAAGACACAGATACGCAGTATTTT. This gives the protein CASSHREDTDTQYF.

The chain combines TRBV21-1 with TRBJ1-1; the table gives TRBD1 as D, unverified against the DNA. TRBV21-1 is described as a pseudogene. CDR3 length equals 18 residues. The chain's CDR3 is CASSKDERQGAFKTEAFF. The CDR3 DNA reads as TGTGCCAGCAGCAAAGACGAGCGACAGGGGGCGTTTAAGACTGAAGCTTTCTTT.

J is TRBJ1-1 and V is TRBV28, with 9 bases lining up with TRBD1. The length of the CDR3 is 16 residues. J lost 10 bases, V lost 4 bases, and 16 bases had no gene match. Looked up from germline, CDR1 is MDHEN and CDR2 is SYDVKM. The CDR3 protein is CASSSTGGRQPFVAFF. The DNA of the CDR3 is TGTGCCAGCAGTTCAACAGGGGGCCGTCAGCCGTTCGTAGCTTTCTTT.

This clone showed up just a few times. This CDR3 is also generated by other DNA sequences in the sample. This chain connects TRBV27 to TRBJ2-7; 8 bases agree with TRBD1. V gave up 5 bases and J gave up 3 bases; unmatched junction bases: 3. CDR3 length equals 13 residues. CDR1 MNHEY and CDR2 SMNVEV come from the germline V gene (reference sequence). CDR3: CASSLDRGYEQYF. The CDR3 nucleotides are TGTGCCAGCAGTCTCGACAGGGGCTACGAGCAGTACTTC.

This chain links TRBV5-1 with TRBJ2-1, with 9 nucleotides matching TRBD2. V gave up 1 base and J gave up 2 bases; unmatched junction bases: 4. The germline gives CDR1 SGHRS, CDR2 YFSETQ. The CDR3 extends over 16 amino acids. Here the CDR3 reads CASSLYGGRAYNEQFF. In DNA, the CDR3 is TGCGCCAGCAGCTTGTACGGCGGGAGGGCCTACAATGAGCAGTTCTTC.

The chain uses TRBV10-3 and TRBJ2-1, with no clear D. The CDR3 contains 14 residues. The ends were cut back, 0 bases at V and 8 bases at J, with 11 bases in the middle. The germline gives CDR1 ENHRY, CDR2 SYGVKD. The CDR3 protein is CAISESKRIDEQFF. CDR3 in DNA: TGTGCCATCAGTGAGTCGAAGCGTATTGATGAGCAGTTCTTC.

J is TRBJ1-1 and V is TRBV12-3 or TRBV12-4; D gene unclear. V dropped 3 bases and J dropped 1 base, with 6 bases sitting between them. The CDR3 has 13 residues. The CDR3 nucleotides read TGTGCCAGCAGTTTCCAGGCGAACACTGAAGCTTTCTTT. This translates into CASSFQANTEAFF.